This T cell receptor (beta chain) is drawn from a study of CD8 T cells in Susac syndrome. With random hexamers, reverse transcription was performed on about 0.5 to 1 ug of RNA. TCRdb fed the immunoSEQ multiplex PCR reads into MiXCR, producing one record per CDR3 protein. The sample lists 150,000 or so distinct CDR3 sequences; roughly 94% were seen once. Germline V CDR1 and CDR2: SEHNR, FQNEAQ (reference sequence). The CDR3 spans 13 residues. Trimming shortened V by 1 base and J by 10 bases, and 11 bases separated the two germline ends. The rearrangement joins TRBV7-9 to TRBJ2-1, with D perhaps TRBD1 or TRBD2 (5 bases each). This clonotype originated in a human donor with multiple sclerosis. Input material: CD8+ T cells from PBMCs. CDR3 sequence: CASSLEGTVEQFF. CDR3 in DNA: TGTGCCAGCAGCTTAGAGGGGACCGTAGAGCAGTTCTTC.